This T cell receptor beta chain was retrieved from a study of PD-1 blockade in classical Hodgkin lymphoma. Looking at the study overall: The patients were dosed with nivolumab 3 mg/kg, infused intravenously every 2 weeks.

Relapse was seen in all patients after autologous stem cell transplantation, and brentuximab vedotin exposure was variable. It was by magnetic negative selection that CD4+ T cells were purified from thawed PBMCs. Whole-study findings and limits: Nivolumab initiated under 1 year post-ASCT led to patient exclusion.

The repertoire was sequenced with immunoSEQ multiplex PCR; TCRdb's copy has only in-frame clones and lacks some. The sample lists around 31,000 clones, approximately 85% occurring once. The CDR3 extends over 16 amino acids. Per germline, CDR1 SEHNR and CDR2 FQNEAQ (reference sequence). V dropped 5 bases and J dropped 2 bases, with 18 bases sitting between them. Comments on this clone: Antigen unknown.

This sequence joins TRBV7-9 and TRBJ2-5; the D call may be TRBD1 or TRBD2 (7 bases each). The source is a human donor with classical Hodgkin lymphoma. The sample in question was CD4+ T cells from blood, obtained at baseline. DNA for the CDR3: TGTGCCAGCAGCCCCCCTAGCAGGGGGGGGCAAGAGACCCAGTACTTC. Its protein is CASSPPSRGGQETQYF. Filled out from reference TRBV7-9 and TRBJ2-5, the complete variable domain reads DTGVSQNPRHKITKRGQNVTFRCDPISEHNRLYWYRQTLGQGPEFLTYFQNEAQLEKSRLLSDRFSAERPKGSFSTLEIQRTEQGDSAMYLCASSPPSRGGQETQYFGPGTRLLVL.